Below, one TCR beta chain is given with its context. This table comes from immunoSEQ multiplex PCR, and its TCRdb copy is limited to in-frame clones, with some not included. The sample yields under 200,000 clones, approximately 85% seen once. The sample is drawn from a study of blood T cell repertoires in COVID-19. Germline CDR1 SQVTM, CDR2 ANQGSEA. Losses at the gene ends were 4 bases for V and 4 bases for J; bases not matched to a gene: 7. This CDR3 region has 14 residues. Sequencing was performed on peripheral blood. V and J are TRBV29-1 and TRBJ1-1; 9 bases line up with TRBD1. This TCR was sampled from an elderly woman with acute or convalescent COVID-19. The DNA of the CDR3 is TGCAGCGTTGTAGAACAGGGGGCGGGCACTGAAGCTTTCTTT. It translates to CSVVEQGAGTEAFF.